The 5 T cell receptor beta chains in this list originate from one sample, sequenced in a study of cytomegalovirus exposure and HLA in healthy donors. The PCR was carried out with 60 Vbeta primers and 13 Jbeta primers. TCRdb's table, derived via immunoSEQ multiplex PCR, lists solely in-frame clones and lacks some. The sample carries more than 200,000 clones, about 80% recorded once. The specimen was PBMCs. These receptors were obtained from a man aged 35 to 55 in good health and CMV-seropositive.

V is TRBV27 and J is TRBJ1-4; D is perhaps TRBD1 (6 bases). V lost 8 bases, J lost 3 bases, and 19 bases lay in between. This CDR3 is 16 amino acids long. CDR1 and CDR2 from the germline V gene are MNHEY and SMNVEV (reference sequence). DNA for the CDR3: TGTGCCAGCCACCAGTTCGCAGGGGTTCCTAATGAAAAACTGTTTTTT. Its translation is CASHQFAGVPNEKLFF. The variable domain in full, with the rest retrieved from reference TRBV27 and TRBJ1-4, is EAQVTQNPRYLITVTGKKLTVTCSQNMNHEYMSWYRQDPGLGLRQIYYSMNVEVTDKGDVPEGYKVSRKEKRNFPLILESPSPNQTSLYFCASHQFAGVPNEKLFFGSGTQLSVL.

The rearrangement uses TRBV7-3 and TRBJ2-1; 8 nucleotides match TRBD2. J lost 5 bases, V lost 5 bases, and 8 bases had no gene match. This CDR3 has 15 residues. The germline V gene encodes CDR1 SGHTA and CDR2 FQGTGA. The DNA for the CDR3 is TGTGCCAGCAGCACCACTAGCGGCCGCCACAATGAGCAGTTCTTC. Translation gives CASSTTSGRHNEQFF.

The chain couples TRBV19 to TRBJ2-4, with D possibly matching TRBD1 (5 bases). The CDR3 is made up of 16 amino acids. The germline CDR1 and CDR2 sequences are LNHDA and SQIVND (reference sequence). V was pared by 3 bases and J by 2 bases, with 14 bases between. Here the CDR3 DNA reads TGTGCCAGTAGTATGGGGCTAGAAAACACCAAAAACATTCAGTACTTC. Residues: CASSMGLENTKNIQYF.

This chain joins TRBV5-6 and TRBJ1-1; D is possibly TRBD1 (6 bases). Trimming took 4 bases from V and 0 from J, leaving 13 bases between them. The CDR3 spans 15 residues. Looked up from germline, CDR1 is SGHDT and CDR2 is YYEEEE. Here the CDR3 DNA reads TGTGCCAGCAGCCCCGAGGGGGTGCTGAACACTGAAGCTTTCTTT. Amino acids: CASSPEGVLNTEAFF.

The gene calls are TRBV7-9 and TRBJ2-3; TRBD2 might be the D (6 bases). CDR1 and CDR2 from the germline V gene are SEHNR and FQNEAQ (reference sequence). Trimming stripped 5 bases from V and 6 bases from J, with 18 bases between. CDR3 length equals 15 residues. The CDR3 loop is CASSPAEGKRDTQYF. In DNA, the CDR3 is TGTGCCAGCAGCCCCGCGGAGGGGAAACGGGATACGCAGTATTTT. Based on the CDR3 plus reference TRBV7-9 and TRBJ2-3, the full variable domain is DTGVSQNPRHKITKRGQNVTFRCDPISEHNRLYWYRQTLGQGPEFLTYFQNEAQLEKSRLLSDRFSAERPKGSFSTLEIQRTEQGDSAMYLCASSPAEGKRDTQYFGPGTRLTVL.